The clone carrying this T cell receptor beta chain was seen ten or more times. CDR3 length: 15 residues. The ends were cut back, 0 bases at V and 0 bases at J, with 8 bases in the middle. Germline lookup yields CDR1 MGHRA and CDR2 YSYEKL. Each diagnosis was determined on the basis of clinical symptoms, serum thyroxine, TRAb, thyroid ultrasound and orbital computed tomography. This record belongs to a study of Graves' ophthalmopathy and Graves' hyperthyroidism. The study amplified TCR beta CDR3 regions using RNA transcripts. Scientists carried out first-round RT-PCR using HTBI primers and then a second-round multiplex PCR. Via MiXCR, TCRdb re-called the multiplex PCR reads, giving one row per CDR3 protein. The table records roughly 400,000 distinct CDR3 sequences, 15% to 20% of them present only once.

The chain employs TRBV4-1 and TRBJ1-2; possibly TRBD1 for D (5 bases). Sequenced: peripheral blood. This TCR came from a woman between 18 and 29 years old with Graves' ophthalmopathy. The CDR3 sequence is CASSQEWDANYGYTF. The CDR3 bases are TGCGCCAGCAGCCAAGAATGGGACGCTAACTATGGCTACACCTTC.